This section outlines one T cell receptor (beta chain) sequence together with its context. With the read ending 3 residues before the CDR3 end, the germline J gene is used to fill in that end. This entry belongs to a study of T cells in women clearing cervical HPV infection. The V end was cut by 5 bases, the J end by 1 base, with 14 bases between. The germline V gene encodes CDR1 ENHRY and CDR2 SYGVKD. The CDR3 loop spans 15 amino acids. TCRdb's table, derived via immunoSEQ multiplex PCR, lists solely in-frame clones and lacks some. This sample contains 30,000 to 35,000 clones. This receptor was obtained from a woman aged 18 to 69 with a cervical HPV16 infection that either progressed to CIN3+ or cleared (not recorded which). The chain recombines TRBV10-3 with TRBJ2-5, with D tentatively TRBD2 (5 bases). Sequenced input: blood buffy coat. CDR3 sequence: CAISQGPSGQETQYF. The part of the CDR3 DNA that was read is TGTGCCATCAGTCAAGGCCCCAGCGGCCAAGAGACC.